This TCR beta chain was identified in a study of monozygotic twins with inflammatory bowel disease. Study-wide points: TCRbeta diversity (inverse Simpson) was lower in IBD patients than in healthy co-twins. Added variability in patient repertoires may stem from differing immunosuppressive treatments.

With the 5' RACE reads reprocessed, TCRdb shows one record per CDR3 protein and no DNA. Here the sample table reports some 170,000 distinct CDR3 sequences. In the case of this clonotype: Its antigen is still unknown.

This TCR derives from a human donor with ulcerative colitis or Crohn's disease, or a healthy co-twin of an affected twin (not recorded which). The sample comprised blood.

This chain's CDR3 is CASSNRDRVSYEQYF. V and J are TRBV18 and TRBJ2-7; the D call from TCRdb, TRBD1, cannot be confirmed without DNA. Germline CDR1 and CDR2: KGHSH and LQKENI. This CDR3 has 15 residues.